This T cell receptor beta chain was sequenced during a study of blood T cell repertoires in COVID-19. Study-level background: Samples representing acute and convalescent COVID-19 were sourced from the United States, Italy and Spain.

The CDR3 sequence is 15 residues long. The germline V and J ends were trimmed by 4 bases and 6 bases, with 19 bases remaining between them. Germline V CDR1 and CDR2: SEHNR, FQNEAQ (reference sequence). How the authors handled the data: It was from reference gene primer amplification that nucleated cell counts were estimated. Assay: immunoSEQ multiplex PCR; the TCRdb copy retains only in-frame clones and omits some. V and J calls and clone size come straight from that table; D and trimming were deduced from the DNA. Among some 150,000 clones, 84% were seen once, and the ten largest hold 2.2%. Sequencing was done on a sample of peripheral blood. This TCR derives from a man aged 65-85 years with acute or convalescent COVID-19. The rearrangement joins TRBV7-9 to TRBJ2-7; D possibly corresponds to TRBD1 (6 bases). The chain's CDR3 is CASSWGHTPPPEQYF. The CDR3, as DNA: TGTGCCAGCAGCTGGGGGCATACGCCCCCCCCCGAGCAGTACTTC.